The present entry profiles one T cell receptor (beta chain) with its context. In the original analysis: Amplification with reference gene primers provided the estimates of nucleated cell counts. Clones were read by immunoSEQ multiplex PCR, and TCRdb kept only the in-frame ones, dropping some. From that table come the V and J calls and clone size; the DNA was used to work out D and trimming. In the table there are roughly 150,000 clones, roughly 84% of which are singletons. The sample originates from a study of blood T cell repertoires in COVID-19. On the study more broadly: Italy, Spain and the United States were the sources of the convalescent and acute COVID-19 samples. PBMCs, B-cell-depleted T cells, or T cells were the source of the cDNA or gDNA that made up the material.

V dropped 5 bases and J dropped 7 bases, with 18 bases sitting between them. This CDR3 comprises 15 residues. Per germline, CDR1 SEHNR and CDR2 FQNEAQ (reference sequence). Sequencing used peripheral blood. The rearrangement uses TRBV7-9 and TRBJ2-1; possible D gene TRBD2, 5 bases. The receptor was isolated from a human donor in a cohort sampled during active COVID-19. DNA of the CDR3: TGTGCCAGCAGCCCTCCCGCGGGTCTGTCGAATGAGCAGTTCTTC. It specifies CASSPPAGLSNEQFF.